This section outlines one TCR beta chain sequence together with its context. Its antigen is unidentified. Per the study methods: After removing out-of-frame reads, over 2 million distinct TCRbeta sequences remained. Only in-frame clones appear in the TCRdb table, and some are missing; sequencing was by immunoSEQ multiplex PCR. V, J and clone size were drawn from that table, and D and trimming were deduced from the DNA. Found here are roughly 86,000 clones, approximately 80% of them singletons; the top ten hold about 3.5%. V shed 3 bases, J shed 6 bases, and the junction held 11 bases outside the gene matches. Germline assignment: CDR1 SGHTA and CDR2 FQGNSA. This CDR3 is built from 17 residues. These data are taken from a study of memory CD4+ T cells and cytomegalovirus serostatus. Overall study context: This sample comes from healthy Belgian adults, under 10 CMV seropositive, roughly 22 seronegative. Study-wide findings and caveats: CD4+ memory repertoires contained about two fifths of the roughly 160 reported CMV TCRbeta sequences. CMV serostatus prediction reached median AUC about 0.95, or 0.9 with US-trained model.

The sort gate was single viable CD3+CD4+CD8-CD45RO+ cells for memory CD4+ T cells. The sample taken for sequencing was memory CD4+ T cells from blood. The rearrangement uses TRBV7-2 and TRBJ2-1; 10 bases line up with TRBD2. The receptor was derived from an adult in good health and CMV-seropositive. The DNA for the CDR3 is TGTGCCAGCAGCTTCGGCACTAGCGGGACTGGGTCCAATGAGCAGTTCTTC. Translation: CASSFGTSGTGSNEQFF. Based on the CDR3 plus reference TRBV7-2 and TRBJ2-1, the full variable domain is GAGVSQSPSNKVTEKGKDVELRCDPISGHTALYWYRQSLGQGLEFLIYFQGNSAPDKSGLPSDRFSAERTGGSVSTLTIQRTQQEDSAVYLCASSFGTSGTGSNEQFFGPGTRLTVL.